A selection of T cell receptor beta chains follows, all from one sample in a study of cytomegalovirus exposure and HLA in healthy donors. Assay used: immunoSEQ multiplex PCR; TCRdb lists only in-frame clones, some missing. This table holds 150,000 to 160,000 clones, roughly 81% found once. The source material was PBMCs. Source of these receptors: a woman aged 18-29 years in good health and CMV-seronegative. Each CDR3 is given with its conserved first and last residue. A D gene is named only where the DNA matches it firmly. Rows give clone size only sometimes, using once, few, many, or a class for an expanded clone.

j_call v_call d_call clone_size cdr3_aa cdr3_nt
TRBJ2-2 TRBV10-3 NA NA CAISESREANTGELFF TGTGCCATCAGTGAGTCGCGGGAAGCGAACACCGGGGAGCTGTTTTTT
TRBJ2-1 TRBV5-1 TRBD1 NA CASSLASGQGAASGNRNEQFF TGCGCCAGCAGCTTGGCCTCGGGACAGGGGGCGGCTAGCGGGAATCGGAATGAGCAGTTCTTC
TRBJ2-7 TRBV2 TRBD1 NA CASSEQGASSDEQYF TGTGCCAGCAGTGAACAGGGGGCAAGTTCAGACGAGCAGTACTTC
TRBJ1-2 TRBV6-1 TRBD1 NA CASQGGGGYTF TGTGCCAGCCAAGGAGGGGGCGGCTACACCTTC
TRBJ2-3 TRBV2 NA NA CASRGTRGTYTDTQYF TGTGCCAGCAGGGGGACCCGGGGGACGTACACAGATACGCAGTATTTT
TRBJ2-7 TRBV5-1 TRBD1 NA CASSHGDRAYEQYF TGCGCCAGCAGCCACGGGGACAGAGCCTACGAGCAGTACTTC
TRBJ2-4 TRBV27 TRBD1 few CASSLSWRDRKKKQGQVNQYF TGTGCCAGCAGTTTATCGTGGAGGGACAGGAAAAAAAAACAAGGCCAGGTTAATCAGTACTTC
TRBJ2-1 TRBV7-6 NA NA CASSPRGSLYEQFF TGTGCCAGCAGCCCCCGGGGAAGTCTCTATGAGCAGTTCTTC
TRBJ2-1 TRBV29-1 TRBD2 NA CSAGPRSGRVDEQFF TGCAGCGCCGGCCCCCGGAGCGGGAGAGTTGATGAGCAGTTCTTC
TRBJ2-5 TRBV11-2 NA NA CASSRGAGLQTQYF TGTGCCAGCAGCCGAGGCGCGGGGCTACAGACCCAGTACTTC
TRBJ2-1 TRBV4-3 TRBD1 NA CASSQGEGGPYNEQFF TGCGCCAGCAGCCAAGGGGAAGGGGGCCCGTACAATGAGCAGTTCTTC
TRBJ2-5 TRBV28 TRBD2 NA CASSETSGGYGETQYF TGTGCCAGCAGTGAGACTAGCGGGGGATATGGAGAGACCCAGTACTTC
TRBJ2-1 TRBV19 TRBD2 NA CASSIHSGTSGGASVNEQFF TGTGCCAGTAGTATCCACTCCGGGACTAGCGGGGGGGCTAGTGTCAATGAGCAGTTCTTC
TRBJ2-5 TRBV9 NA NA CASSVGGVQETQYF TGTGCCAGCAGCGTAGGGGGGGTCCAAGAGACCCAGTACTTC
TRBJ1-2 TRBV28 TRBD1 few CASSAGPGQGGFGYGYTF TGTGCCAGCAGCGCGGGCCCGGGACAGGGGGGGTTTGGCTATGGCTACACCTTC
TRBJ2-7 TRBV28 TRBD2 once CASSLIGGGYEQYF TGTGCCAGCAGTTTAATCGGGGGGGGTTACGAGCAGTACTTC
TRBJ2-4 TRBV9 NA NA CASSGSQGRLSKNIQYF TGTGCCAGCAGCGGGAGCCAGGGAAGGTTGTCCAAAAACATTCAGTACTTC
TRBJ2-7 TRBV6-5 TRBD1 NA CASSPHGTGIGEQYF TGTGCCAGCAGCCCTCACGGGACAGGGATCGGGGAGCAGTACTTC
TRBJ2-1 TRBV11-3 TRBD1 NA CASSSLRDSFNEQFF TGTGCCAGCAGCTCTCTCCGGGACAGCTTCAATGAGCAGTTCTTC
TRBJ2-1 TRBV29-1 NA NA CSAGQRLTLNEQFF TGCAGCGCTGGACAGCGCTTAACCCTCAATGAGCAGTTCTTC
TRBJ2-7 TRBV21-1 NA NA CATSEYEQYF TGTGCCACATCAGAATACGAGCAGTACTTC
TRBJ2-4 TRBV19 TRBD1 NA CASSAGGKTKNIQYF TGTGCCAGTAGTGCAGGGGGCAAGACCAAAAACATTCAGTACTTC
TRBJ2-7 TRBV13 TRBD2 NA CASRRGGNTYEQYF TGTGCCAGCAGGCGGGGGGGGAACACCTACGAGCAGTACTTC
TRBJ2-7 TRBV10-3 NA NA CAISESTEGHYEQYF TGTGCCATCAGTGAGTCCACGGAGGGGCATTACGAGCAGTACTTC
TRBJ2-1 TRBV28 TRBD2 NA CASSFRRTSRSEQFF TGTGCCAGCAGTTTTAGAAGGACTAGCCGTAGTGAGCAGTTCTTC
TRBJ1-5 TRBV19 NA few CASSIRTQYSNQPQHF TGTGCCAGTAGTATCCGGACACAGTATAGCAATCAGCCCCAGCATTTT
TRBJ1-5 TRBV28 TRBD1 NA CASSSQQGWQPQHF TGTGCCAGCAGTTCACAACAGGGGTGGCAGCCCCAGCATTTT
TRBJ2-7 TRBV11-1 TRBD1 few CASRSTGVDYEQYF TGTGCCAGCAGATCGACAGGGGTTGACTACGAGCAGTACTTC
TRBJ1-1 TRBV13 NA NA CASSLLTRGGAFF TGTGCCAGCAGCTTGCTGACGCGCGGGGGAGCTTTCTTT
TRBJ1-1 TRBV7-9 NA NA CASSTRVNTEAFF TGTGCCAGCAGTACCAGGGTGAACACTGAAGCTTTCTTT
TRBJ2-7 TRBV11-2 NA NA CASSLGVGGKRDEQYF TGTGCCAGCAGCTTAGGGGTTGGCGGCAAGCGTGACGAGCAGTACTTC
TRBJ2-7 TRBV5-1 TRBD2 NA CASSQDLTGGYYEQYF TGCGCCAGCAGCCAAGATCTGACGGGGGGATATTACGAGCAGTACTTC
TRBJ2-1 TRBV25-1 NA NA CASAPMGFEQFF TGTGCCAGCGCCCCCATGGGCTTTGAGCAGTTCTTC
TRBJ1-2 TRBV6-5 NA once CASRIDGNYGYTF TGTGCCAGCAGAATTGACGGGAACTATGGCTACACCTTC
TRBJ2-7 TRBV28 NA NA CASSTTVPRDVLPSDEQYF TGTGCCAGCAGTACTACTGTACCCCGCGATGTCCTACCATCTGACGAGCAGTACTTC
TRBJ1-2 TRBV19 NA few CASSIWDTVNYGYTF TGTGCCAGTAGTATATGGGACACCGTTAACTATGGCTACACCTTC
TRBJ2-7 TRBV18 NA NA CASSPSPYEQYF TGTGCCAGCTCACCCTCCCCCTACGAGCAGTACTTC
TRBJ2-5 TRBV19 TRBD2 NA CASSIPLTSRQETQYF TGTGCCAGTAGTATCCCCTTGACTAGCAGACAAGAGACCCAGTACTTC
TRBJ2-1 TRBV28 TRBD1 NA CASSRRQGQCEQFF TGTGCCAGCAGCAGGCGACAGGGCCAATGTGAGCAGTTCTTC
TRBJ2-7 TRBV6-5 TRBD2 NA CASSRPTSASYEQYF TGTGCCAGCAGTCGCCCGACTAGCGCCTCCTACGAGCAGTACTTC
TRBJ2-3 TRBV27 TRBD2 once CASIRLAVSSTTDTQYF TGTGCCAGCATCCGACTAGCGGTATCCAGTACTACAGATACGCAGTATTTT
TRBJ2-2 TRBV4-3 NA once CASSQVSAAGELFF TGCGCCAGCAGCCAAGTATCTGCAGCCGGGGAGCTGTTTTTT
TRBJ2-2 TRBV6-5 NA few CASSFRARTGELFF TGTGCCAGCAGTTTCAGGGCGCGCACCGGGGAGCTGTTTTTT
TRBJ1-5 TRBV6-5 TRBD1 NA CASSKNRGLFQPQHF TGTGCCAGCAGTAAGAACAGGGGGCTTTTTCAGCCCCAGCATTTT
TRBJ2-2 TRBV28 NA NA CASSPQGKSLFF TGTGCCAGCAGTCCTCAGGGTAAATCGCTGTTTTTT
TRBJ2-3 TRBV10-3 NA NA CAISASSFQDTQYF TGTGCCATCTCGGCTAGCTCATTTCAAGATACGCAGTATTTT
TRBJ2-2 TRBV13 TRBD2 NA CASSLVGRSGRAFGELFF TGTGCCAGCAGCTTGGTGGGCCGTAGCGGGAGGGCGTTCGGGGAGCTGTTTTTT